This is a list of T cell receptor beta chains from one sample in a study of cytomegalovirus exposure and HLA in healthy donors. Profiling relied on immunoSEQ multiplex PCR, and the TCRdb table lists in-frame clones only, not all of them. The sample includes about 200,000 clones, almost 85% of them seen just once. Sequences were obtained from PBMCs. The receptors were sampled from a woman aged 50 to 60 in good health and CMV-seronegative. The CDR3 runs from the conserved cysteine through the conserved F or W. A D gene is named only where the DNA matches it firmly. Clone size is stated in some rows and not others, as once, few, many or a class when expanded.

V	size	J	D	CDR3	DNA
TRBV30	-	TRBJ1-3	-	CAWSAWASSGNTIYF	TGTGCCTGGAGTGCGTGGGCTTCCTCTGGAAACACCATATATTTT
TRBV5-6	-	TRBJ2-7	TRBD1	CASSAPGQGIYEQYF	TGTGCCAGCAGCGCCCCGGGACAGGGGATTTACGAGCAGTACTTC
TRBV5-1	once	TRBJ2-1	TRBD2	CASSWVLAGGGKGEQFF	TGCGCCAGCAGCTGGGTGCTAGCGGGAGGAGGAAAAGGTGAGCAGTTCTTC
TRBV18	-	TRBJ1-4	TRBD1	CASSPLRQGTTNEKLFF	TGTGCCAGCTCACCACTAAGACAGGGAACAACTAATGAAAAACTGTTTTTT
TRBV30	-	TRBJ2-7	-	CAWSAPGQIYEQYF	TGTGCCTGGAGTGCACCGGGACAAATCTACGAGCAGTACTTC
TRBV2	-	TRBJ1-1	-	CASKRTAVMNTEAFF	TGTGCCAGCAAAAGGACAGCTGTCATGAACACTGAAGCTTTCTTT
TRBV2	-	TRBJ1-5	TRBD1	CASSWDRETNQPQHF	TGTGCCAGCAGCTGGGACAGGGAAACTAATCAGCCCCAGCATTTT
TRBV28	-	TRBJ2-2	TRBD2	CATRFTGLAGGYGGELFF	TGTGCCACCAGGTTCACTGGTCTAGCGGGAGGGTATGGCGGGGAGCTGTTTTTT
TRBV19	-	TRBJ2-7	-	CASSMFRDARIHEQYF	TGTGCCAGTAGTATGTTCCGGGATGCACGGATCCACGAGCAGTACTTC
TRBV28	-	TRBJ1-1	-	CASSFATGWGEKTEAFF	TGTGCCAGCAGTTTTGCAACGGGGTGGGGGGAAAAAACTGAAGCTTTCTTT
TRBV5-1	-	TRBJ2-5	-	CASSFGLQETQYF	TGCGCCAGCAGCTTTGGACTACAAGAGACCCAGTACTTC
TRBV2	-	TRBJ2-7	TRBD2	CAGQGTSGRVYEQYF	TGTGCCGGCCAAGGGACTAGCGGGAGGGTTTACGAGCAGTACTTC
TRBV30	-	TRBJ1-4	TRBD1	CAWSLDRGRGEKLFF	TGTGCCTGGAGTCTCGACAGGGGGCGAGGTGAAAAACTGTTTTTT
TRBV5-4	-	TRBJ1-5	TRBD1	CASSKGQGLGQPQHF	TGTGCCAGCAGCAAAGGACAGGGGTTAGGACAGCCCCAGCATTTT
TRBV28	-	TRBJ2-7	TRBD1	CASRGDRDSYEQYF	TGTGCCAGCAGGGGGGACAGGGACTCCTACGAGCAGTACTTC
TRBV28	once	TRBJ2-7	TRBD1	CASNKRTGNSYEQYF	TGTGCCAGCAACAAACGGACAGGGAACTCCTACGAGCAGTACTTC
TRBV4-2	-	TRBJ2-3	-	CASSRTGGQALTDTQYF	TGTGCCAGCAGTCGCACGGGGGGACAGGCCCTAACAGATACGCAGTATTTT
TRBV27	-	TRBJ1-1	TRBD1	CASSLRGQGKGTEAFF	TGTGCCAGCAGTCTACGGGGACAGGGGAAGGGAACTGAAGCTTTCTTT
TRBV9	-	TRBJ2-5	TRBD1	CASSAIGQGRETQYF	TGTGCCAGCAGCGCAATCGGACAGGGTCGAGAGACCCAGTACTTC
TRBV30	once	TRBJ2-6	TRBD1	CALGQGIVTSGANVLTF	TGTGCCTTGGGACAGGGTATAGTAACCTCTGGGGCCAACGTCCTGACTTTC
TRBV28	-	TRBJ1-1	-	CASSLGAGRPEAFF	TGTGCCAGCAGTTTAGGGGCAGGGCGGCCTGAAGCTTTCTTT
TRBV7-8	-	TRBJ1-1	TRBD1	CASSSDRDTEAFF	TGTGCCAGCAGCTCGGACAGGGACACTGAAGCTTTCTTT
TRBV28	once	TRBJ2-7	TRBD2	CASSSQGLAGGLDYEQYF	TGTGCCAGCAGTTCCCAGGGACTAGCGGGAGGTCTAGACTACGAGCAGTACTTC
TRBV7-3	-	TRBJ2-3	TRBD2	CASSLQGGTSGSLPRDTQYF	TGTGCCAGCAGCTTACAGGGCGGGACTAGCGGGAGCCTACCACGGGATACGCAGTATTTT
TRBV28	-	TRBJ1-1	TRBD1	CASSSYHRGRTEAFF	TGTGCCAGCAGTTCTTACCACAGGGGGCGGACTGAAGCTTTCTTT
TRBV27	-	TRBJ2-5	TRBD1	CASSPGQGLETQYF	TGTGCCAGCAGTCCCGGACAGGGCTTAGAGACCCAGTACTTC
TRBV2	-	TRBJ2-3	TRBD2	CASSSTSGRFGDTQYF	TGTGCCAGCAGCTCGACTAGCGGGAGGTTCGGAGATACGCAGTATTTT
TRBV7-9	-	TRBJ1-1	TRBD1	CASSYRDRGPNTEAFF	TGTGCCAGCAGTTACCGGGACAGGGGGCCGAACACTGAAGCTTTCTTT
TRBV2	-	TRBJ1-6	TRBD1	CATDRDSNNSPLHF	TGTGCCACAGACCGGGACAGTAATAATTCACCCCTCCACTTT
TRBV2	-	TRBJ1-3	-	CASRAASGNTIYF	TGTGCCAGCAGGGCCGCCTCTGGAAACACCATATATTTT
TRBV5-6	-	TRBJ2-5	TRBD2	CASSLSGRAFQATQYF	TGTGCCAGCAGCTTAAGCGGGAGAGCGTTCCAAGCGACCCAGTACTTC
TRBV5-4	-	TRBJ2-4	TRBD1	CASSLWTGAQNIQYF	TGTGCCAGCAGCTTGTGGACAGGGGCCCAAAACATTCAGTACTTC
TRBV15	-	TRBJ1-3	TRBD1	CATSRDRGQGYNTIYF	TGTGCCACCAGCAGAGATAGGGGACAGGGATATAACACCATATATTTT
TRBV7-9	-	TRBJ1-5	-	CASGQNQPQHF	TGTGCCAGCGGACAGAATCAGCCCCAGCATTTT
TRBV27	-	TRBJ1-4	-	CASSFMGQATNEKLFF	TGTGCCAGCAGTTTCATGGGGCAAGCAACTAATGAAAAACTGTTTTTT
TRBV4-3	-	TRBJ2-3	TRBD2	CASSPHGRAGDTQYF	TGCGCCAGCAGCCCTCACGGGAGGGCGGGAGATACGCAGTATTTT
TRBV6-1	-	TRBJ2-7	-	CASSVAGDSEQYF	TGTGCCAGCAGTGTAGCAGGAGACTCCGAGCAGTACTTC
TRBV5-4	-	TRBJ2-7	TRBD1	CASSPRTGTYEQYF	TGTGCCAGCAGCCCCCGGACAGGGACATACGAGCAGTACTTC
TRBV7-2	-	TRBJ2-3	-	CASSLQRLSTDTQYF	TGTGCCAGCAGCTTACAGCGGCTTAGCACAGATACGCAGTATTTT
TRBV28	once	TRBJ1-1	TRBD1	CASIWDREMNTEAFF	TGTGCCAGCATTTGGGACAGGGAGATGAACACTGAAGCTTTCTTT
TRBV19	-	TRBJ2-5	-	CASSPGGTGLQETQYF	TGTGCCAGTAGTCCCGGGGGGACAGGCCTACAAGAGACCCAGTACTTC
TRBV11-2	-	TRBJ2-7	-	CASSSPRSSYEQYF	TGTGCCAGCAGCTCACCTCGGTCTTCCTACGAGCAGTACTTC
TRBV25-1	-	TRBJ2-5	-	CASSGPRVKETQYF	TGTGCCAGCAGTGGGCCCCGGGTTAAGGAGACCCAGTACTTC
TRBV12-2	few	TRBJ1-4	-	CASRFNGGEKEKLFF	TGTGCAAGTCGCTTTAATGGGGGCGAGAAGGAAAAACTGTTTTTT
TRBV28	-	TRBJ1-2	TRBD1	CASGTVVSYTF	TGTGCCAGCGGGACAGTGGTAAGCTACACCTTC
TRBV5-1	few	TRBJ2-7	-	CASSLGGGNEQYF	TGCGCCAGCAGCTTAGGAGGGGGCAACGAGCAGTACTTC
TRBV5-8	few	TRBJ1-4	-	CASSLPGRLTNEKLFF	TGTGCCAGCAGTTTACCAGGGAGGCTAACTAATGAAAAACTGTTTTTT
TRBV28	-	TRBJ1-2	-	CASTSQGSYGYTF	TGTGCCAGCACATCACAGGGAAGTTATGGCTACACCTTC
TRBV7-9	-	TRBJ1-4	-	CASSPLGVNEKLFF	TGTGCCAGCAGCCCTCTCGGGGTCAATGAAAAACTGTTTTTT
TRBV4-3	-	TRBJ2-3	-	CASSQGLGTDTQYF	TGCGCCAGCAGCCAAGGCCTAGGAACAGATACGCAGTATTTT
TRBV6-1	-	TRBJ1-3	-	CASAGTPASGNTIYF	TGTGCCAGCGCTGGGACACCCGCCTCTGGAAACACCATATATTTT
TRBV5-1	-	TRBJ1-5	-	CASSLVAGVQPQHF	TGCGCCAGCAGCTTGGTGGCAGGGGTTCAGCCCCAGCATTTT
TRBV6-1	-	TRBJ2-5	-	CASNGQLQETQYF	TGTGCCAGCAATGGACAGCTCCAAGAGACCCAGTACTTC
TRBV28	-	TRBJ2-1	TRBD1	CASSVKTGIHEQFF	TGTGCCAGCAGTGTAAAGACAGGGATCCATGAGCAGTTCTTC
TRBV5-1	-	TRBJ2-5	TRBD2	CASSLAGLAITAVRETQYF	TGCGCCAGCAGCTTGGCCGGACTAGCGATAACGGCAGTCCGAGAGACCCAGTACTTC